The rows below give T cell receptor beta chains drawn from one sample of a study of cytomegalovirus exposure and HLA in healthy donors. Using immunoSEQ multiplex PCR, the repertoire was profiled, and TCRdb retains in-frame clones only, with some absent. The sample carries 97,000 or so clones, over 65% recorded once. Sequenced: PBMCs. These receptors came from a man aged 35-49 years in good health and CMV-seronegative. The CDR3 runs from the conserved cysteine through the conserved F or W. Each record gives: J gene, V gene, D gene, clone size, CDR3 protein, CDR3 DNA. D genes are given only for firm matches. Clone size is stated in some rows and not others, as once, few, many or a class when expanded.

TRBJ1-2	TRBV30	TRBD1	NA	CAWSVPGQGANYGYTF	TGTGCCTGGAGTGTACCGGGACAGGGAGCTAACTATGGCTACACCTTC
TRBJ1-5	TRBV2	TRBD1	once	CASSVGTANQPQHF	TGTGCCAGCAGTGTGGGGACAGCAAATCAGCCCCAGCATTTT
TRBJ1-6	TRBV27	TRBD1	NA	CASSLRTGPLHF	TGTGCCAGCAGTTTAAGGACAGGGCCCCTCCACTTT
TRBJ1-2	TRBV6-6	NA	NA	CASRTGSYGYTF	TGTGCCAGCAGAACAGGGTCCTATGGCTACACCTTC
TRBJ2-5	TRBV7-3	TRBD2	NA	CASSIGLAGLETQYF	TGTGCCAGCAGCATCGGACTAGCGGGGTTAGAGACCCAGTACTTC
TRBJ1-1	TRBV5-1	NA	NA	CASSLGSGRGNTEAFF	TGCGCCAGCAGCTTGGGGTCTGGTCGGGGGAACACTGAAGCTTTCTTT
TRBJ2-7	TRBV2	NA	NA	CASQLLPDEQYF	TGTGCCAGTCAACTTCTTCCGGACGAGCAGTACTTC
TRBJ2-5	TRBV4-1	NA	NA	CASSPDGEAQYF	TGCGCCAGCAGCCCCGATGGGGAGGCCCAGTACTTC
TRBJ1-1	TRBV29-1	NA	NA	CSVELVGNTEAFF	TGCAGCGTTGAACTAGTAGGGAACACTGAAGCTTTCTTT
TRBJ1-2	TRBV4-3	NA	NA	CASSQPSGGRNYGYTF	TGCGCCAGCAGCCAACCCTCCGGGGGGAGAAACTATGGCTACACCTTC
TRBJ2-5	TRBV10-3	TRBD2	NA	CAISRLAGEETQYF	TGTGCCATCAGCCGACTAGCGGGGGAAGAGACCCAGTACTTC
TRBJ1-1	TRBV5-4	NA	NA	CASSSDTEAFF	TGTGCCAGCAGCTCAGACACTGAAGCTTTCTTT
TRBJ2-1	TRBV11-2	NA	once	CASSPLSPSRGGVNEQFF	TGTGCCAGCAGCCCCCTTTCCCCTTCAAGAGGTGGAGTCAATGAGCAGTTCTTC
TRBJ1-3	TRBV4-3	NA	NA	CASSQDTYSGNTIYF	TGCGCCAGCAGCCAAGACACCTACTCTGGAAACACCATATATTTT
TRBJ1-5	TRBV19	TRBD1	NA	CASSPQYGGGSGNQPQHF	TGTGCCAGTAGTCCCCAATACGGAGGGGGCAGCGGCAATCAGCCCCAGCATTTT
TRBJ2-1	TRBV7-9	NA	NA	CASSLSDEQFF	TGTGCCAGCAGCTTAAGCGATGAGCAGTTCTTC
TRBJ1-3	TRBV19	NA	NA	CASRRFDGGKGNTIYF	TGTGCCAGTAGGAGATTTGATGGGGGCAAGGGAAACACCATATATTTT
TRBJ2-3	TRBV7-8	NA	NA	CASSATGEGADTQYF	TGTGCCAGCAGCGCCACGGGCGAGGGGGCAGATACGCAGTATTTT
TRBJ2-4	TRBV21-1	NA	few	CASIPRRETSGGHYLAKNIQYF	TGTGCCAGCATCCCTAGGAGAGAGACTAGCGGGGGGCACTATCTAGCCAAAAACATTCAGTACTTC
TRBJ1-5	TRBV19	NA	NA	CASSTDFVWPQHF	TGTGCCAGTAGTACTGACTTCGTGTGGCCCCAGCATTTT
TRBJ1-1	TRBV7-3	NA	NA	CASSLNAGTEAFF	TGTGCCAGCAGCTTAAACGCAGGTACTGAAGCTTTCTTT
TRBJ1-1	TRBV7-9	TRBD1	NA	CASSQQGARDTEAFF	TGTGCCAGCTCCCAGCAGGGGGCGAGGGACACTGAAGCTTTCTTT
TRBJ2-1	TRBV6-6	NA	NA	CASSPSRQGNNEQFF	TGTGCCAGCAGCCCGTCGAGGCAGGGAAACAATGAGCAGTTCTTC
TRBJ2-2	TRBV11-2	TRBD2	NA	CASSSLAGGQYSGELFF	TGTGCCAGCAGCTCGCTAGCGGGGGGTCAGTACTCCGGGGAGCTGTTTTTT
TRBJ1-2	TRBV5-1	TRBD1	NA	CASSLGTGGGNGYTF	TGCGCCAGCAGCTTGGGGACAGGGGGCGGGAATGGCTACACCTTC
TRBJ1-2	TRBV19	TRBD1	NA	CASSIVGQGPYGYTF	TGTGCCAGTAGTATAGTGGGACAGGGACCTTATGGCTACACCTTC
TRBJ1-1	TRBV15	NA	few	CATSRGWEGTEAFF	TGTGCCACCAGCAGAGGATGGGAGGGGACTGAAGCTTTCTTT
TRBJ2-1	TRBV7-2	NA	NA	CASRLAGATYNEQFF	TGTGCCAGCCGGCTGGCGGGGGCGACCTACAATGAGCAGTTCTTC
TRBJ1-2	TRBV6-6	NA	NA	CASSYSRGPTNGYTF	TGTGCCAGCAGTTACTCGAGAGGGCCAACCAACGGCTACACCTTC
TRBJ2-2	TRBV15	TRBD2	NA	CATSRHSGENTGELFF	TGTGCCACCAGCAGGCATAGCGGGGAGAACACCGGGGAGCTGTTTTTT
TRBJ2-5	TRBV28	NA	NA	CASSLPGLGETQYF	TGTGCCAGCAGTTTACCAGGGTTAGGAGAGACCCAGTACTTC
TRBJ2-2	TRBV29-1	TRBD2	few	CSVKTSGSGELFF	TGCAGCGTTAAGACTAGCGGCTCCGGGGAGCTGTTTTTT
TRBJ1-5	TRBV9	NA	NA	CASSVSGNSNQPQHF	TGTGCCAGCAGCGTATCCGGTAATAGCAATCAGCCCCAGCATTTT
TRBJ2-7	TRBV5-1	NA	NA	CASSEPGSYEQYF	TGCGCCAGCAGCGAGCCGGGCTCCTACGAGCAGTACTTC
TRBJ1-2	TRBV18	NA	NA	CASSQGQTNYGYTF	TGTGCCAGCTCCCAGGGACAAACTAACTATGGCTACACCTTC
TRBJ2-7	TRBV13	TRBD1	NA	CASSQDRGAEQYF	TGTGCCAGCAGCCAGGACAGGGGAGCCGAGCAGTACTTC
TRBJ2-7	TRBV4-3	TRBD1	medium-sized	CASSQDLQGYEQYF	TGCGCCAGCAGCCAAGATCTACAGGGGTACGAGCAGTACTTC
TRBJ2-5	TRBV15	NA	NA	CATSIAGYGETQYF	TGTGCCACCAGCATAGCCGGATATGGAGAGACCCAGTACTTC
TRBJ1-4	TRBV6-1	TRBD1	NA	CASSGPRYGTASEKLFF	TGTGCCAGCAGTGGACCCCGGTACGGGACAGCAAGTGAAAAACTGTTTTTT
TRBJ1-3	TRBV9	NA	once	CASSRGNSGNTIYF	TGTGCCAGCAGTCGGGGGAACTCTGGAAACACCATATATTTT
TRBJ1-3	TRBV2	NA	NA	CASSEWGQGSGNTIYF	TGTGCCAGCAGTGAATGGGGGCAGGGGAGTGGAAACACCATATATTTT
TRBJ1-1	TRBV18	NA	NA	CASSPREADTEAFF	TGTGCCAGCTCACCAAGGGAGGCAGACACTGAAGCTTTCTTT
TRBJ2-7	TRBV29-1	NA	NA	CSVRTDRPGEQYF	TGCAGCGTCCGAACAGACAGGCCTGGGGAGCAGTACTTC
TRBJ1-2	TRBV5-4	TRBD1	NA	CASSLGEGQGRYGYTF	TGTGCCAGCAGCTTGGGGGAAGGACAGGGGCGCTATGGCTACACCTTC
TRBJ2-6	TRBV4-3	TRBD1	once	CASSQDPGQGATGANVLTF	TGCGCCAGCAGCCAAGATCCGGGCCAGGGGGCAACTGGGGCCAACGTCCTGACTTTC
TRBJ2-3	TRBV2	NA	NA	CASSEARPGTQYF	TGTGCCAGCAGTGAAGCGCGGCCCGGTACGCAGTATTTT